The rows below give T cell receptor beta chains drawn from one sample of a study of cytomegalovirus exposure and HLA in healthy donors. Clones were sequenced by immunoSEQ multiplex PCR, and TCRdb holds only the in-frame ones, with some missing. The sample includes more than 150,000 clones, 81% of them seen just once. The sample taken for sequencing was PBMCs. These receptors all come from a man aged 50 to 60 in good health and CMV-seropositive. Both conserved end residues are part of each CDR3. The D gene is left open where the match is weak. Some rows have no size entry. The others give once, few or many, or a class for an expanded clone.

.	13	TRBV7-2	TRBJ1-5	TRBD1	TGTGCCAGCAGCCAACAGGGGAATCAGCCCCAGCATTTT	CASSQQGNQPQHF
.	16	TRBV6-1	TRBJ2-7	TRBD1	TGTGCCAGCAGTGTGGCACGGGGACAGGGGCGCTACGAGCAGTACTTC	CASSVARGQGRYEQYF
.	14	TRBV6-5	TRBJ1-5	.	TGTGCCAGCAGCTCGAGGAGCGGTTATCAGCCCCAGCATTTT	CASSSRSGYQPQHF
.	14	TRBV6-1	TRBJ1-5	.	TGTGCCAGCAGGAAGACAGGAGGCAATCAGCCCCAGCATTTT	CASRKTGGNQPQHF
.	17	TRBV27	TRBJ2-6	.	TGTGCCAGCAGTTTTATCGGGGTTGGGTCTGGGGCCAACGTCCTGACTTTC	CASSFIGVGSGANVLTF
.	16	TRBV5-4	TRBJ2-3	TRBD2	TGTGCCAGCAGCTCCAAAACTAGCGGCCACACAGATACGCAGTATTTT	CASSSKTSGHTDTQYF
.	12	TRBV14	TRBJ1-2	TRBD1	TGTGCCAGCAGCCCGACAGGGAGGGGCTACACCTTC	CASSPTGRGYTF
few	13	TRBV6-5	TRBJ1-1	.	TGTGCCAGCAGTCGACAGGCTAACACTGAAGCTTTCTTT	CASSRQANTEAFF
.	14	TRBV4-1	TRBJ1-2	TRBD1	TGCGCCAGCAGCCAAAGGACAGGGGCGGGCGGCTACACCTTC	CASSQRTGAGGYTF
few	15	TRBV15	TRBJ2-1	TRBD2	TGTGCCACCAGCAGACTTTCGACTAGCGGCAATGAGCAGTTCTTC	CATSRLSTSGNEQFF
.	14	TRBV2	TRBJ2-1	TRBD2	TGTGCCAGCAGCCGGACTAGCTCCTACAATGAGCAGTTCTTC	CASSRTSSYNEQFF
.	13	TRBV12-5	TRBJ2-3	.	TGTGCTAGTGGCTTGAGTTTCCGGGATACGCAGTATTTT	CASGLSFRDTQYF
.	14	TRBV4-2	TRBJ2-3	.	TGTGCCAGCAGCCAAGGGAGCCGCGGGGATACGCAGTATTTT	CASSQGSRGDTQYF
.	14	TRBV5-6	TRBJ2-7	.	TGTGCCAGCAGCTTGGACGGGTCCTCCTACGAGCAGTACTTC	CASSLDGSSYEQYF
.	16	TRBV5-5	TRBJ2-2	TRBD2	TGTGCCAGCAGCCCTGCTGGGGGGGGGATTTCCGGGGAGCTGTTTTTT	CASSPAGGGISGELFF
.	12	TRBV7-2	TRBJ1-4	TRBD1	TGTGCCAGCAGCATAGGGGGCCAACCCCCGATTTTT	CASSIGGQPPIF
few	13	TRBV30	TRBJ1-1	.	TGTGCCTGGACCGTATTCTCGAACACTGAAGCTTTCTTT	CAWTVFSNTEAFF
.	14	TRBV29-1	TRBJ1-1	TRBD1	TGCAGCGTTGCATGGACAGGGGGTAACACTGAAGCTTTCTTT	CSVAWTGGNTEAFF
few	14	TRBV5-1	TRBJ1-4	TRBD1	TGCGCCAGCAGCCGGGACAGGGCTAATGAAAAACTGTTTTTT	CASSRDRANEKLFF
few	14	TRBV11-2	TRBJ1-4	.	TGTGCCAGCAGCTTCTCCGGGACTAATGAAAAACTGTTTTTT	CASSFSGTNEKLFF
.	17	TRBV28	TRBJ2-7	TRBD2	TGTGCCAGCAGGTCCCGAGCGGGAGGTTACAATTCCTACGAGCAGTACTTC	CASRSRAGGYNSYEQYF
.	14	TRBV7-2	TRBJ2-5	.	TGTGCCAGCAGCTTAGGGGGCAGGGGAGAGACCCAGTACTTC	CASSLGGRGETQYF
.	13	TRBV6-1	TRBJ2-2	.	TGTGCCAGCAGGATCAGGGGCGCCGGGGAGCTGTTTTTT	CASRIRGAGELFF
.	15	TRBV10-3	TRBJ2-5	TRBD1	TGTGCCATCAGTGAGTCGACAGGGGGCCCGGAGACCCAGTACTTC	CAISESTGGPETQYF
.	19	TRBV13	TRBJ2-7	TRBD2	TGTGCCAGCAGCCCGTCTCTCCCCCCAGCGGGGGAGAGCTCCTACGAGCAGTACTTC	CASSPSLPPAGESSYEQYF
.	14	TRBV11-2	TRBJ1-3	.	TGTGCCAGCAGCTACGGGACTACTGGAAACACCATATATTTT	CASSYGTTGNTIYF
.	13	TRBV6-5	TRBJ2-7	TRBD1	TGTGCCAGCAGTTCCCTGACAGGGACCGCTCAGTACTTC	CASSSLTGTAQYF
.	14	TRBV5-5	TRBJ2-7	.	TGTGCCAGCAGCTTGCCGGGAAACGGGTACGAGCAGTACTTC	CASSLPGNGYEQYF
.	13	TRBV7-9	TRBJ1-2	.	TGTGCCAGCAGCTTAGACAGGCACTATGGCTACACCTTC	CASSLDRHYGYTF
once	14	TRBV11-2	TRBJ1-3	TRBD1	TGTGCCAGCAGCATACCCGGACAGGGGAACACCATATATTTT	CASSIPGQGNTIYF
.	16	TRBV5-1	TRBJ2-5	TRBD2	TGCGCCAGCAGCTTGAGTAGCGGGGGGCCATGGGAGACCCAGTACTTC	CASSLSSGGPWETQYF
once	14	TRBV2	TRBJ2-7	TRBD1	TGTGCCAGCAGCCGCCGGGACAGGGCCCACGAGCAGTACTTC	CASSRRDRAHEQYF
.	15	TRBV14	TRBJ2-1	TRBD1	TGTGCCAGCAGCCAAGGGTCAGGGGGTGGCAATGAGCAGTTCTTC	CASSQGSGGGNEQFF
.	17	TRBV5-1	TRBJ2-3	TRBD2	TGCGCCAGCGAGTCCGGCTTACTAGCGGCTCTCACAGATACGCAGTATTTT	CASESGLLAALTDTQYF
.	14	TRBV19	TRBJ2-7	.	TGTGCCAGTAGTTCCCTCTTCAGCTCCTACGAGCAGTACTTC	CASSSLFSSYEQYF
once	14	TRBV28	TRBJ1-2	.	TGTGCCAGCACAATGGGGAGTGGGGTCTATGGCTACACCTTC	CASTMGSGVYGYTF
.	17	TRBV4-1	TRBJ2-2	TRBD1	TGCGCCAGCAGCTTACCCCCCGGGACAGGGAACACCGGGGAGCTGTTTTTT	CASSLPPGTGNTGELFF
few	19	TRBV9	TRBJ1-6	.	TGTGCCAGCAGCGGGGGGGACCGTAAAGCCGGTTCCTATAATTCACCCCTCCACTTT	CASSGGDRKAGSYNSPLHF
.	14	TRBV13	TRBJ1-4	.	TGTGCCAGCAGCTTACGAGGGTTTAATGAAAAACTGTTTTTT	CASSLRGFNEKLFF